Reported below is one TCR beta chain. This clonotype was recorded at least ten times. Its antigen has not been determined. Within one base of it there is no much larger clone, and no base qualities were kept. The data belong to a study of T cells in Graves' hyperthyroidism and ophthalmopathy (dated by TCRdb to between 2018 and 2021). With respect to the entire study: Peripheral blood samples were taken at initial diagnosis, before any treatment was given. To identify distinguishing TCR V-J signatures, a discovery cohort of about 95 patients was used, comprising 43 with Graves' ophthalmopathy and around 60 with stable Graves' hyperthyroidism. Whether ophthalmopathy could be predicted prospectively was tested in an independent validation cohort made up of 18 hyperthyroidism patients plus 17 patients who later progressed to ophthalmopathy. The approximately 98 discovery patients were randomly divided into training and test sets at a 7:3 ratio. The study also compared thyroid tissue and blood T-cell repertoires from five or six Graves' hyperthyroidism patients. Following sampling, methimazole starting at 30 mg daily was given to hyperthyroidism patients, and high-dose intravenous methylprednisolone was given to ophthalmopathy patients. TCR Vbeta CDR3 sequencing of 130 to 150 peripheral blood samples (over 40 ophthalmopathy, over 70 hyperthyroidism and roughly 17 progressor patients) is reported in the paper. General findings and caveats noted by the study authors: In validation, progression to ophthalmopathy was predicted by the model with 70.59% sensitivity and 72% to 85% specificity, a median of approximately 7.1 months before onset. Most expanded thyroid clonotypes (frequency above 0.001) were also detected in blood, suggesting blood repertoires may reflect thyroid immune responses. No statistical method was used to set the sample size in advance, and investigators knew the group allocation. In cross-validation, a model built on a 13 V-J signature told ophthalmopathy apart from stable hyperthyroidism with under 90% sensitivity and approximately 84% specificity, and in testing the same model reached 80%/75%.

The TCR beta CDR3 regions were amplified from the RNA transcripts. The first round of RT-PCR for the TCR CDR3 was performed with the HTBI primer set and the Qiagen OneStep RT-PCR kit. Libraries were constructed in a second round of multiplex PCR, after which size selection and purification were performed. Paired-end sequencing of the libraries was performed with 100 bp reads on an Illumina HiSeq2000. The original pipeline was this. SOAPnuke was used to process the raw data, with reads discarded if the reads contained adapters or uncalled bases, had a mean Phred below 15, or lacked an exact constant-primer or identifier match. COPE v1.2.5 was used to merge the high-quality paired reads, and each unique nucleotide sequence was defined as a clonotype. MiTCR v1.1 was used to align the clonotypes against IMGT TRBV, TRBD and TRBJ reference segments. The analysis included only V-J combinations with a frequency above 0.0001, which together covered 99% to 99.2% of the repertoires. The TCS score was defined as F50 (clonal expansion) divided by E x V (chaos), with BLOSUM62-based TCRdist calculated between CDR3 peptides within each V-J. Welch's t-statistics and random forest reduced 500 to 550 V-J features to 13, which were used in a naive Bayes classifier (R e1071). In-frame beta chains were kept once TCRdb had trimmed the public reads at Q25 with fastp and called clones with MiXCR. Each CDR3 protein gets just one entry, which takes the most common genes and DNA from the rows behind it. The authors' filters were not applied to this entry. For this sample there are hundreds of thousands of distinct CDR3 sequences; roughly 15% appear just once. Of the sample, roughly 10% is held by the ten largest clones.

Stable Graves' hyperthyroidism was defined as no progression to ophthalmopathy during 18 months of follow-up. Hyperthyroidism patients were newly diagnosed, with disease duration under 2 months, and aged 18 to 65 years. Any patient with an uncontrolled infection, another autoimmune disease, pregnancy or lactation was excluded. Clinical symptoms, serum thyroxine and TRAb, thyroid ultrasound, and orbital computed tomography formed the basis for the diagnoses. PBMCs were separated from approximately 9.9 ml of fresh peripheral blood using Ficoll-Paque density gradient centrifugation. Trizol reagent was used to extract total RNA, and RNA quality was then checked on an Agilent 2100 Bioanalyzer. The CDR3 runs 13 amino acids, cysteine and phenylalanine included. The kept DNA is CDR3 alone, 39 bases in frame from the first base. Relative to germline, V is 4 bases shorter and J is 6 bases shorter, with 13 bases between their ends.

Recombination connected TRBV12-3 or TRBV12-4 to TRBJ2-7; the D region possibly corresponds to TRBD2 (7 bases align). The material sequenced was blood. This sequence was found in a young woman with Graves' hyperthyroidism. The CDR3 reads as follows: CASSSRGQGEQYF. The sequence in DNA is TGTGCCAGCAGTTCGCGGGGGCAGGGCGAGCAGTACTTC.